This T cell receptor (beta chain) was identified during a study of blood T cells in healthy people across ages (dated by TCRdb to the mid-2010s). Turning to the overall study: In model experiments, template switching captured about one uniquely barcoded TCR beta cDNA molecule for every two T cells. To track age-related changes in TCR beta repertoire diversity, the study relied on deep sequencing normalized with unique cDNA molecular identifiers. The donors were split into four age groups: young (average approximately 16 years), middle-aged (around 40), aged (about 62) and long-lived (over 80). To avoid experimental bias, donors of different ages were spread randomly across the sequencing lanes. Using the same blood draw, the study looked at two additional independent replicas of 1 million unique cDNA reads for two donors, one aged 18 to 29 and the other aged 80 or older.

About this clonotype itself: The specificity of this receptor is unknown. Base qualities are not at hand, and no much larger clone is one base apart.

Donors were roughly 40 systemically healthy Caucasian individuals from Russia aged 6 to 90 years. Ten milliliters of peripheral blood were drawn from each donor into EDTA-treated Vacutainer tubes. PBMCs were isolated by Ficoll-Paque density-gradient centrifugation, with at least 6 million obtained per sample. Total RNA was extracted from PBMCs with Trizol reagent, with at least 5.5 micrograms obtained per sample. For every donor, an aliquot of PBMCs went through flow cytometry to measure the percentages of naive CD45RAhigh/CD27high T cells. Paper-wide results and their limitations: The CMV infection status of donors was not known, potentially confounding age-related changes in expanded clonotypes. Estimates of total diversity based on one million sequenced T cells were considered lower bounds and underestimates. Observed TCR beta diversity per million T cells fell roughly linearly with age, and a significant reduction was already apparent by age approximately 41. A strong correlation was found between observed TCR beta diversity and the percentage of naive T cells measured by flow cytometry. Compared with the aged group, the long-lived group had more naive CD4+ T cells, fewer expanded clones and increased TCR diversity, a pattern suggesting age selection. Conclusive comparison of naive and antigen-experienced compartments was prevented by the profiling of bulk unsorted PBMCs.

Receptor libraries were prepared by 5' RACE. Instrument on record: Illumina HiSeq 2500. A second PCR of 7 to 11 cycles was performed with a sample-barcoded 5' primer and a J-beta primer mix. A unique molecular identifier was introduced onto each TCR beta cDNA molecule by a template-switch 5' adaptor carrying 12 random nucleotides. Each sample yielded at least 2.5 million CDR3-containing paired-end reads. All of the RNA was converted into first-strand cDNA using the Mint cDNA synthesis kit, with a TRBC-specific oligonucleotide serving as the primer. Following uracil-DNA glycosylase treatment, a first 18-cycle PCR with universal primers M1SS and BC2_uni_R was performed on all cDNA. As for the authors' bioinformatics: Normalization of each sample was performed by random selection of 1 million high-quality reads, each carrying a distinct molecular identifier. Reads with shared molecular identifiers were discarded instead of being binned into consensus sequences. MiTCR, with a Q25 quality threshold and the strictest error-elimination algorithm, was used for CDR3 identification, clonotype clustering and error correction. Lower-bound total TCR beta diversity was estimated with a nonparametric unseen species model using Euler transformation. TCRdb redid the processing of the public reads, applying fastp at Q25 and MiXCR, and retained in-frame beta chains. A single entry per CDR3 protein holds the most common genes and DNA from its merged rows. The V and J calls, along with clone size, are taken from TCRdb and not from the paper's own processing. The sample data list 600,000 to 1,000,000 distinct CDR3 sequences, and roughly 64% of these were observed just once. The top ten clones comprise about 20% of the sample.

The clonotype originates from a man between 25 and 39 years old in good health. The specimen sequenced was blood.

The encoded CDR3 is CASSTRGVEQYF. The sequenced DNA: TGTGCCAGCAGCACGCGCGGGGTCGAGCAGTACTTC. Rearrangement joined TRBV21-1 to TRBJ2-4; whether TRBD2, the table's D call, matches the DNA was not checked. The closer fit of TRBJ2-7 to the DNA end suggests the J call may be wrong. TRBV21-1 is flagged as a pseudogene. The cysteine opens and the phenylalanine closes a CDR3 of 12 amino acids. The CDR3 DNA has 36 bases and is translated from base 1.